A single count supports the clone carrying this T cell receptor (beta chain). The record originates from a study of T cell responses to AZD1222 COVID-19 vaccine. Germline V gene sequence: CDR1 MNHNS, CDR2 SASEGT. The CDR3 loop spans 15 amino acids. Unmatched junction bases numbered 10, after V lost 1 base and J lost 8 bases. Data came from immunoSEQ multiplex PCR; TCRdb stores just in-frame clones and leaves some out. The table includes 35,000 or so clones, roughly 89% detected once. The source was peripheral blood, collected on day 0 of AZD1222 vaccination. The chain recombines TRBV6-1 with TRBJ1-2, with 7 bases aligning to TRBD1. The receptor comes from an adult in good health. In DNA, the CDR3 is TGTGCCAGCAGTGAAGTCCCGACAGGGTGGGAGGGCTACACCTTC. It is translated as CASSEVPTGWEGYTF.